Each of the 9 T cell receptor beta chains below was sequenced from the same sample in a study of chemoradiotherapy in HPV16-positive cancers. Here immunoSEQ multiplex PCR was the method, and the copy in TCRdb shows in-frame clones only, minus some. This sample has about 2,900 clones, with approximately 79% found just once. Sample: tumor tissue, taken from a patient who underwent chemoradiotherapy. These receptors were taken from a human donor with HPV-associated anogenital cancer.

This sequence joins TRBV5-1 and TRBJ1-5; the D gene is possibly TRBD1 (5 bases). Between the trimmed V and J ends, which lost 1 base and 7 bases, there was a span of 9 bases. This CDR3 is built from 13 residues. Germline V gene sequence: CDR1 SGHRS, CDR2 YFSETQ. As DNA, the CDR3 is TGCGCCAGCAGCTTGAGTGGGGCCCAGCCCCAGCATTTT. Protein: CASSLSGAQPQHF. The entire variable domain, with the rest obtained from reference TRBV5-1 and TRBJ1-5, is as follows: KAGVTQTPRYLIKTRGQQVTLSCSPISGHRSVSWYQQTPGQGLQFLFEYFSETQRNKGNFPGRFSGRQFSNSRSEMNVSTLELGDSALYLCASSLSGAQPQHFGDGTRLSIL.

The rearrangement joins TRBV5-4 to TRBJ2-5; D unresolved. The CDR3 covers 13 residues. The ends were cut back, 6 bases at V and 3 bases at J, with 12 bases in the middle. Germline V lookup: CDR1 SGHNT, CDR2 YYREEE (reference sequence). CDR3 region: CASKLVLEETQYF. In DNA form, the CDR3 reads TGTGCCAGCAAATTAGTTCTAGAAGAGACCCAGTACTTC. Variable domain in full (rest from reference TRBV5-4 and TRBJ2-5): ETGVTQSPTHLIKTRGQQVTLRCSSQSGHNTVSWYQQALGQGPQFIFQYYREEENGRGNFPPRFSGLQFPNYSSELNVNALELDDSALYLCASKLVLEETQYFGPGTRLLVL.

The rearrangement links TRBV19 to TRBJ2-3; D uncertain. The CDR3 is 10 amino acids. V was pared by 10 bases and J by 6 bases, with 8 bases between. Germline loops: CDR1 LNHDA, CDR2 SQIVND (reference sequence). DNA for the CDR3: TGTGCCACTATGTTGGATACGCAGTATTTT. As protein: CATMLDTQYF.

The rearrangement uses TRBV9 and TRBJ2-2; D gene unclear. V lost 4 bases, J lost 2 bases, and 9 bases lay in between. Germline V gene lookup returns CDR1 SGDLS and CDR2 YYNGEE. The CDR3 is 14 residues long. Here the CDR3 DNA reads TGTGCCAGCAGCCGAACGGGCAACACCGGGGAGCTGTTTTTT. Translating it yields CASSRTGNTGELFF. Combining the CDR3 with reference TRBV9 and TRBJ2-2 gives the whole variable domain DSGVTQTPKHLITATGQRVTLRCSPRSGDLSVYWYQQSLDQGLQFLIQYYNGEERAKGNILERFSAQQFPDLHSELNLSSLELGDSALYFCASSRTGNTGELFFGEGSRLTVL.

The chain uses TRBV15 and TRBJ1-3; 8 nucleotides match TRBD1. V lost 1 base and J lost 5; bases outside the gene matches: 16. This CDR3 region has 19 residues. The germline V gene encodes CDR1 LNHNV and CDR2 YYDKDF (reference sequence). CDR3 DNA: TGTGCCACCAGCAGAGGAGGGTTAGGCACCCGACAGGGGAGAAACACCATATATTTT. It codes for CATSRGGLGTRQGRNTIYF.

This clone appeared a few times. V and J are TRBV30 and TRBJ2-7; 11 nucleotides match TRBD2. V trimming: 2 bases; J trimming: 5 bases; junction bases outside the gene matches: 2. In germline, CDR1 is GTSNPN, CDR2 SVGIG (reference sequence). CDR3 length: 13 amino acids. The CDR3 nucleotides read TGTGCCTGGAGTAGACTAGCGGGAAACGAGCAGTACTTC. Translated: CAWSRLAGNEQYF.

The genes are TRBV5-1 and TRBJ2-3, with D possibly TRBD1 on 5 matching bases. The CDR3 is 14 residues long. V dropped 4 bases and J dropped 2 bases, with 11 bases sitting between them. Germline V lookup: CDR1 SGHRS, CDR2 YFSETQ. CDR3 sequence: CASSLDSLTDTQYF. Written as DNA, the CDR3 is TGCGCCAGCAGCCTAGACAGTCTCACAGATACGCAGTATTTT.

J is TRBJ2-3 and V is TRBV5-1, with D uncertain. There are 15 residues in the CDR3. V lost 0 bases and J lost 2, with 10 bases in between. In germline, CDR1 is SGHRS, CDR2 YFSETQ. CDR3 region: CASSLAVASTDTQYF. The CDR3 nucleotides read TGCGCCAGCAGCTTGGCCGTGGCATCCACAGATACGCAGTATTTT.

This chain links TRBV5-1 with TRBJ1-6; no definite D call. Germline values: CDR1 SGHRS, CDR2 YFSETQ. This CDR3 has 14 residues. V dropped 2 bases and J dropped 9 bases, with 12 bases sitting between them. The CDR3 DNA follows: TGCGCCAGCAGCTTTTGGTCCTTTGGTTCACCCCTCCACTTT. It translates to CASSFWSFGSPLHF.